Below are 14 T cell receptor beta chains sequenced from a single sample in a study of blood T cell repertoires in COVID-19. The table came from immunoSEQ multiplex PCR; TCRdb's copy has only in-frame clones and leaves some out. The sample has over 250,000 clones; about 68% are singletons. The specimen was peripheral blood. Every receptor here comes from a woman aged 80 or older with acute or convalescent COVID-19.

The rearrangement uses TRBV12-3 or TRBV12-4 and TRBJ1-4; D uncertain. The V and J ends lost 7 bases and 7 bases respectively, with 13 bases between them. The CDR3 length is 13 residues. The CDR3: CASNSPLSEKLFF. The CDR3 nucleotides are TGTGCCAGCAATTCCCCTCTCTCTGAAAAACTGTTTTTT.

Details on this clone: At one boundary the junction diverges from the germline segment, which might be a read error. This chain joins TRBV7-9 and TRBJ1-2, with 7 positions matching TRBD1. The CDR3 runs to 14 residues. Per germline, CDR1 SEHNR and CDR2 FQNEAQ (reference sequence). The CDR3 sequence: CASSLGGQFYGYIF. The CDR3 DNA sequence: TGTGCCAGCAGCTTAGGGGGACAGTTCTATGGCTACATCTTC.

This clone was detected only once. This chain connects TRBV5-5 to TRBJ2-7; TRBD2 is a possible D gene (6 bases). Germline V gives CDR1 SGHKS, CDR2 YYEKEE (reference sequence). This CDR3 has 16 amino acids. The V and J ends lost 5 bases and 2 bases respectively, with 20 bases between them. The CDR3 sequence is CASRQGPGLPPYEQYF. The CDR3 coding sequence is TGTGCCAGCAGGCAGGGTCCGGGACTTCCCCCCTACGAGCAGTACTTC.

This clone was counted many times. The chain couples TRBV11-3 to TRBJ2-7; TRBD1 aligns across 9 bases. This CDR3 is 15 amino acids long. CDR1 and CDR2 (germline): SGHNT, YENEEA. Unmatched junction bases numbered 7, after V lost 5 bases and J lost 2 bases. CDR3 sequence reads: CASSQGTGPPYEQYF. The CDR3 region has the DNA TGTGCCAGCAGCCAAGGGACAGGGCCCCCCTACGAGCAGTACTTC. Looking up the rest from reference TRBV11-3 and TRBJ2-7 gives the full variable domain: EAGVVQSPRYKIIEKKQPVAFWCNPISGHNTLYWYLQNLGQGPELLIRYENEEAVDDSQLPKDRFSAERLKGVDSTLKIQPAELGDSAVYLCASSQGTGPPYEQYFGPGTRLTVT.

The chain has TRBV10-2 and TRBJ1-2; a possible D gene is TRBD1 (6 bases). Germline V gives CDR1 WSHSY, CDR2 SAAADI. Trimming removed 6 bases from V and 2 bases from J, with 13 bases in between. This CDR3 comprises 14 residues. The CDR3 loop reads CASSLTTGNYGYTF. CDR3 sequence (DNA): TGCGCCAGCAGCCTTACGACAGGAAACTATGGCTACACCTTC.

The CDR3 nucleotides are TGTGCCAGCAGTTTGTCAGGGCGGTCCAATCAGCCCCAGCATTTT. It specifies CASSLSGRSNQPQHF. The chain couples TRBV27 to TRBJ1-5, with a tentative D call TRBD1 (5 bases). Germline V gives CDR1 MNHEY, CDR2 SMNVEV (reference sequence). Trimming pared 3 bases from V and 3 bases from J, leaving 12 bases between. This CDR3 comprises 15 residues.

This rearrangement joins TRBV4-1 to TRBJ2-7; 7 bases map to TRBD1. The CDR3 has 16 residues. Germline V gene data show CDR1 as MGHRA and CDR2 as YSYEKL. J lost 7 bases, V lost 1 base, and 13 bases had no gene match. The CDR3: CASSQGESDRVGEQYF. CDR3 coding DNA: TGCGCCAGCAGCCAAGGGGAAAGCGACAGGGTGGGAGAGCAGTACTTC.

The chain is built from TRBV19 and TRBJ2-7, with D tentatively TRBD1 (5 bases). The germline gives CDR1 LNHDA, CDR2 SQIVND (reference sequence). The CDR3 runs to 15 residues. Trimming took 5 bases from V and 3 from J, leaving 17 bases between them. The CDR3 coding sequence is TGTGCCAGTAGTCCAGACAGCGCCGGAAGCTACGAGCAGTACTTC. Its translation is CASSPDSAGSYEQYF.

This clone was seen once. The chain has TRBV19 and TRBJ2-5; maybe TRBD2 (6 bases). The CDR3 has 13 amino acids. CDR1 and CDR2 from the germline V gene are LNHDA and SQIVND (reference sequence). V was pared by 6 bases and J by 4 bases, with 12 bases between. The CDR3 coding sequence is TGTGCCAGTAGATTCGGGGGTGCAGAGACCCAGTACTTC. It translates to CASRFGGAETQYF.

This clone was seen once. This chain joins TRBV5-4 and TRBJ2-1; 13 bases fit TRBD2. CDR1 and CDR2 (germline): SGHNT, YYREEE (reference sequence). With 2 bases clipped from V and 10 bases from J, the junction kept 6 bases outside the gene matches. The CDR3 totals 15 residues. The CDR3 bases are TGTGCCAGCAGCTTACGACTAGCGGGGGGTCACGAGCAGTTCTTC. It specifies CASSLRLAGGHEQFF.

The CDR3 is CASSLAGGEVNTEAFF. The DNA for the CDR3 is TGTGCCAGCAGCCTTGCGGGGGGCGAGGTGAACACTGAAGCTTTCTTT. This chain links TRBV2 with TRBJ1-1, with D tentatively TRBD1 (6 bases). The V and J ends lost 6 bases and 0 bases respectively, with 17 bases between them. The germline V gene encodes CDR1 SNHLY and CDR2 FYNNEI. CDR3 length: 16 residues.

The chain combines TRBV19 with TRBJ1-3; D is perhaps TRBD1 (5 bases). The CDR3 runs to 14 residues. The V and J ends lost 3 bases and 4 bases respectively, with 10 bases between them. Germline V lookup: CDR1 LNHDA, CDR2 SQIVND (reference sequence). In nucleotides, the CDR3 is TGTGCCAGTAGTATTGGGGCGTCGGGAAACACCATATATTTT. As protein: CASSIGASGNTIYF.

The J gene is TRBJ1-5, the V gene TRBV6-1; maybe TRBD1 (5 bases). The CDR3 runs to 15 residues. Germline CDR1 MNHNS, CDR2 SASEGT. V shed 8 bases and J shed 2 bases, with 16 bases lying between them. CDR3 in DNA: TGTGCCAGCGTATTTGCCCAGGGTGGCAATCAGCCCCAGCATTTT. It translates to CASVFAQGGNQPQHF.

The chain has TRBV27 and TRBJ2-1; 10 positions match TRBD2. The trim removed 4 bases at V and 6 bases at J, leaving 9 bases unmatched. CDR3 size: 16 residues. Germline-derived CDR1 and CDR2 are MNHEY and SMNVEV (reference sequence). Written as DNA, the CDR3 is TGTGCCAGCAGTTCCTCGGGGGTAGCGGGAGGCAATGAGCAGTTCTTC. Encoded protein: CASSSSGVAGGNEQFF.